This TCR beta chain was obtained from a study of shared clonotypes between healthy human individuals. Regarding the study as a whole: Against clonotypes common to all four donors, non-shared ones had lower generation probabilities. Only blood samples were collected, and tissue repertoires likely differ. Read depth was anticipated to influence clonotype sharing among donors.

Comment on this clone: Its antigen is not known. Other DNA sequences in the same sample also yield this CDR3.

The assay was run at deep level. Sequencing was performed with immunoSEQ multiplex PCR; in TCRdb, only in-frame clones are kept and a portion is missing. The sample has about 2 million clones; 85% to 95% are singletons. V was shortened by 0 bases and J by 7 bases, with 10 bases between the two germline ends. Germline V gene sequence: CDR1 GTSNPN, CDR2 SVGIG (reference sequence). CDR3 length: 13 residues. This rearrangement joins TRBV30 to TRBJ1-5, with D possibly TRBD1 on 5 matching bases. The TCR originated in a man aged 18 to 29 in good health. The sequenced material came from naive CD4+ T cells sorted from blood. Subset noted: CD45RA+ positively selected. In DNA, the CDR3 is TGTGCCTGGAGTGTTAGGGGCGGACAGCCCCAGCATTTT. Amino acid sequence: CAWSVRGGQPQHF.